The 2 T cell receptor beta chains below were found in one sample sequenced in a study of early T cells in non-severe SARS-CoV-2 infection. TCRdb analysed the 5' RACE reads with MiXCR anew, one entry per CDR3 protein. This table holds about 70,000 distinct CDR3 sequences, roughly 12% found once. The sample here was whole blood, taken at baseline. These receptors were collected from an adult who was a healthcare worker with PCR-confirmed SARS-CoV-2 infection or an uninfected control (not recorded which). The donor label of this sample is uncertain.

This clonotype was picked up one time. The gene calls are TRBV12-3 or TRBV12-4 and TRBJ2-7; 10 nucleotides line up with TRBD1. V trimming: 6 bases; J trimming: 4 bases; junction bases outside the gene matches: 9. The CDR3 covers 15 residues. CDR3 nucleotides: TGTGCCAGCAGCTTACCGGGACAGGGGTTGTACGAGCAGTACTTC. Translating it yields CASSLPGQGLYEQYF.

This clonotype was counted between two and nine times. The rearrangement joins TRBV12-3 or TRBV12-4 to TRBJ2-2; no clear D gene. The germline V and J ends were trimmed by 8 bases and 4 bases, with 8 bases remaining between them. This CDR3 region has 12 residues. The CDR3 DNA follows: TGTGCCAGCCGAGTGCCCACCGGGGAGCTGTTTTTT. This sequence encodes CASRVPTGELFF.